The 23 T cell receptor beta chains presented below share a single source sample, sequenced in a study of T cells after posttransplantation cyclophosphamide. TCRdb keeps only in-frame clones here, not all; method: immunoSEQ multiplex PCR. The sample shows 50,000 to 55,000 clones, 86% of them seen only once. What was sequenced was PBMCs. Receptor source: a man aged 25 to 40 with a blood cancer, CMV-positive, and with a related stem cell donor.

The genes are TRBV2 and TRBJ2-7, with D possibly TRBD2 on 5 matching bases. The CDR3 is made up of 14 amino acids. Germline lookup yields CDR1 SNHLY and CDR2 FYNNEI. V was cut by 7 bases and J by 1 base, with 14 bases left in between. The CDR3 here is CASMQRTDSYEQYF. The CDR3 bases are TGTGCCAGCATGCAGCGGACGGATTCCTACGAGCAGTACTTC. Based on the CDR3 plus reference TRBV2 and TRBJ2-7, the full variable domain is EPEVTQTPSHQVTQMGQEVILRCVPISNHLYFYWYRQILGQKVEFLVSFYNNEISEKSEIFDDQFSVERPDGSNFTLKIRSTKLEDSAMYFCASMQRTDSYEQYFGPGTRLTVT.

The chain uses TRBV28 and TRBJ1-2, with 10 bases aligning to TRBD1. This CDR3 is 15 amino acids long. Per germline, CDR1 MDHEN and CDR2 SYDVKM. V lost 5 bases to trimming and J lost 4 bases; unmatched junction nucleotides: 7. The CDR3 is CASSPTTGGVYGYTF. The CDR3 DNA reads TGTGCCAGCAGTCCGACGACAGGGGGCGTCTATGGCTACACCTTC.

The rearrangement joins TRBV11-2 to TRBJ2-7; D is ambiguous. The CDR3 has 16 residues. Germline V gives CDR1 SGHAT, CDR2 FQNNGV. V lost 3 bases, J lost 3 bases, and 18 bases lay in between. As DNA, the CDR3 is TGTGCCAGCAGCTTTTCACCTTTTAATTACAACTACGAGCAGTACTTC. Protein product: CASSFSPFNYNYEQYF.

The V call is TRBV19, the J call TRBJ2-1; 7 positions agree with TRBD1. Germline V gives CDR1 LNHDA, CDR2 SQIVND (reference sequence). The CDR3 runs to 14 residues. V shed 8 bases, J shed 7 bases, and the junction held 11 bases outside the gene matches. CDR3 residues: CASRSGRGSNEQFF. CDR3 bases: TGTGCCAGTCGCTCGGGCAGGGGGTCGAATGAGCAGTTCTTC.

The V gene is TRBV27, the J gene TRBJ2-3, with 9 positions matching TRBD2. Germline-derived CDR1 and CDR2 are MNHEY and SMNVEV (reference sequence). This CDR3 is 16 amino acids long. The J segment lost 4 bases and the V segment lost 7 bases, leaving 12 bases of the junction unmatched. The CDR3 region is CASMGLAGFLADTQYF. In DNA form, the CDR3 reads TGTGCCAGCATGGGGCTAGCGGGATTTCTGGCAGATACGCAGTATTTT.

The chain links TRBV27 to TRBJ2-2, with D maybe TRBD2 (6 bases). The CDR3 is made up of 16 amino acids. V gave up 3 bases and J gave up 4 bases, with 15 bases separating them. Germline V lookup: CDR1 MNHEY, CDR2 SMNVEV (reference sequence). In DNA, the CDR3 is TGTGCCAGCAGTTTGATGCGGGGATTGGTCACCGGGGAGCTGTTTTTT. It translates to CASSLMRGLVTGELFF.

J is TRBJ2-3 and V is TRBV7-9, with D unclear. Germline values: CDR1 SEHNR, CDR2 FQNEAQ (reference sequence). V lost 5 bases to trimming and J lost 6 bases, with 9 bases between them. The CDR3 consists of 12 residues. The DNA of the CDR3 is TGTGCCAGCAGCCGACCGAGGGATACGCAGTATTTT. This translates into CASSRPRDTQYF.

V usage is TRBV5-5 and J usage is TRBJ1-2, with 8 bases matching TRBD1. The CDR3 runs to 15 residues. Germline CDR1 reads SGHKS; CDR2 reads YYEKEE (reference sequence). Trimming at V came to 0 bases and at J to 1 base, leaving 2 bases not matched to a gene. The CDR3 DNA is TGTGCCAGCAGCTTGGGGGACAGGAGTAACTATGGCTACACCTTC. It is translated as CASSLGDRSNYGYTF.

The chain has TRBV27 and TRBJ2-3; TRBD1 agrees at 12 bases. With V trimmed by 5 bases and J by 7 bases, 13 bases remained unmatched. The CDR3 contains 17 residues. Germline V gene sequence: CDR1 MNHEY, CDR2 SMNVEV (reference sequence). This chain's CDR3 is CASSPPSGTGGANTQYF. In DNA form, the CDR3 reads TGTGCCAGCAGTCCCCCGTCCGGGACAGGGGGCGCAAATACGCAGTATTTT.

J is TRBJ2-1 and V is TRBV13, with TRBD2 identical over 7 bases. CDR3 length equals 15 residues. V lost 6 bases to trimming and J lost 10 bases; unmatched junction nucleotides: 15. Germline CDR1 reads PRHDT; CDR2 reads FYEKMQ (reference sequence). The CDR3 is CASSRGRSGKLEQFF. CDR3 in DNA: TGTGCCAGCAGTCGAGGCCGGAGCGGGAAACTCGAGCAGTTCTTC.

The chain carries TRBV10-3 and TRBJ2-3; 8 nucleotides line up with TRBD2. Germline trimming cut 11 bases from V and 2 bases from J; bases unmatched to any gene: 9. CDR1 is ENHRY, CDR2 SYGVKD, per germline. The CDR3 is 14 amino acids. CDR3 sequence: CALRGGATTDTQYF. CDR3 DNA: TGTGCCCTCCGGGGGGGGGCTACCACAGATACGCAGTATTTT.

The J gene is TRBJ2-3, the V gene TRBV5-1; perhaps TRBD1 as D (6 bases). Trimming left V 4 bases short and J 4 bases short, with 16 bases between. Germline V gene sequence: CDR1 SGHRS, CDR2 YFSETQ. The length of the CDR3 is 15 residues. Written as DNA, the CDR3 is TGCGCCAGCAGCCGCAGGGGTATGAGGGCAGATACGCAGTATTTT. Translation gives CASSRRGMRADTQYF. Looking up the rest from reference TRBV5-1 and TRBJ2-3 gives the full variable domain: KAGVTQTPRYLIKTRGQQVTLSCSPISGHRSVSWYQQTPGQGLQFLFEYFSETQRNKGNFPGRFSGRQFSNSRSEMNVSTLELGDSALYLCASSRRGMRADTQYFGPGTRLTVL.

This chain joins TRBV5-1 and TRBJ2-2; TRBD2 might be the D (5 bases). CDR1 is SGHRS and CDR2 is YFSETQ in the germline V gene. The CDR3 is 20 amino acids. Trimming shortened V by 2 bases and J by 0 bases, and 23 bases separated the two germline ends. In DNA form, the CDR3 reads TGCGCCAGCAGCTTTCGTGAGGGAGCCCTACCCAGACCGAACACCGGGGAGCTGTTTTTT. Encoded protein: CASSFREGALPRPNTGELFF.

This chain links TRBV4-2 with TRBJ2-2; 7 bases align to TRBD2. J lost 2 bases, V lost 0 bases, and 15 bases had no gene match. The CDR3 contains 20 residues. CDR1 is LGHNA, CDR2 YNFKEQ, per germline. CDR3 DNA sequence: TGTGCCAGCAGCCAAGATCTGGTACGGGGGAGGGGTACCAACACCGGGGAGCTGTTTTTT. Encoded protein: CASSQDLVRGRGTNTGELFF.

This chain uses TRBV9 with TRBJ2-2, with TRBD1 identical over 7 bases. This CDR3 comprises 14 residues. Trimming removed 5 bases from V and 5 bases from J; junction bases left unmatched: 6. Germline CDR1 SGDLS, CDR2 YYNGEE. For the CDR3, the DNA is TGTGCCAGCAGACTAACGACAGGGACCGGGGAGCTGTTTTTT. This gives the protein CASRLTTGTGELFF.

The chain carries TRBV28 and TRBJ1-1, with D maybe TRBD1 (5 bases). Germline V lookup: CDR1 MDHEN, CDR2 SYDVKM. The V gene lost 2 bases and the J gene lost 5 bases, with 12 bases spanning the gap. CDR3 length: 14 amino acids. This chain's CDR3 is CASSLGAGLTEAFF. The CDR3, as DNA: TGTGCCAGCAGTTTAGGGGCAGGGTTGACTGAAGCTTTCTTT.

V and J are TRBV9 and TRBJ2-1, with 10 bases that match TRBD1. CDR1 is SGDLS, CDR2 YYNGEE, per germline. The CDR3 is 14 residues long. With V trimmed by 2 bases and J by 12 bases, 8 bases remained unmatched. CDR3 loop: CASSVVTGGWGQFF. The CDR3 coding sequence is TGTGCCAGCAGCGTTGTGACAGGGGGCTGGGGGCAGTTCTTC.

The V gene is TRBV6-4, the J gene TRBJ2-1; 9 nucleotides match TRBD2. Germline CDR1 and CDR2: MRHNA and SNTAGT. V shed 4 bases, J shed 6 bases, and the junction held 10 bases outside the gene matches. The CDR3 is made up of 16 amino acids. In nucleotides, the CDR3 is TGTGCCAGCAGTGCCTATAGCGGGAGCGGGGCCAATGAGCAGTTCTTC. This translates into CASSAYSGSGANEQFF.

This chain connects TRBV19 to TRBJ2-1; the D gene is possibly TRBD2 (6 bases). The V and J ends lost 7 bases and 4 bases respectively, with 11 bases between them. Per germline, CDR1 LNHDA and CDR2 SQIVND (reference sequence). CDR3 size: 13 residues. The CDR3 is CASKAGLYNEQFF. The CDR3 DNA follows: TGTGCCAGTAAAGCGGGCCTATACAATGAGCAGTTCTTC.

V gene TRBV11-2 combines with J gene TRBJ2-7; 7 nucleotides match TRBD1. The V and J ends lost 4 bases and 0 bases, in that order; junction bases with no gene match: 3. The germline V gene encodes CDR1 SGHAT and CDR2 FQNNGV. The CDR3 length is 14 residues. CDR3 coding DNA: TGTGCCAGCAGCTCACCAGGGGGCTCCTACGAGCAGTACTTC. Translating it yields CASSSPGGSYEQYF.

This sequence joins TRBV15 and TRBJ2-1, with 7 positions matching TRBD1. The trim removed 5 bases at V and 4 bases at J, leaving 11 bases unmatched. The CDR3 consists of 16 residues. The germline gives CDR1 LNHNV, CDR2 YYDKDF (reference sequence). DNA of the CDR3: TGTGCCACCAGCCTGAATTTGGGACAGAGATACAATGAGCAGTTCTTC. It is translated as CATSLNLGQRYNEQFF.

V gene TRBV27 combines with J gene TRBJ2-5; TRBD2 matches at 7 bases. With the DNA end fitting TRBJ2-7 better, the J assignment may be wrong. Germline lookup yields CDR1 MNHEY and CDR2 SMNVEV (reference sequence). This CDR3 region has 16 residues. The CDR3 bases are TGTGCCAGCAGTTTATCGACGCCTAGCGGCCCCTACGAGCAGTACTTC. This translates into CASSLSTPSGPYEQYF.

This rearrangement joins TRBV7-9 to TRBJ2-7, with D uncertain. The CDR3 extends over 14 amino acids. The ends were cut back, 4 bases at V and 1 base at J, with 11 bases in the middle. CDR1 and CDR2 (germline): SEHNR, FQNEAQ (reference sequence). The CDR3 nucleotides are TGTGCCAGCAGCTCAAGAGGCGGTTCCTACGAGCAGTACTTC. It specifies CASSSRGGSYEQYF.